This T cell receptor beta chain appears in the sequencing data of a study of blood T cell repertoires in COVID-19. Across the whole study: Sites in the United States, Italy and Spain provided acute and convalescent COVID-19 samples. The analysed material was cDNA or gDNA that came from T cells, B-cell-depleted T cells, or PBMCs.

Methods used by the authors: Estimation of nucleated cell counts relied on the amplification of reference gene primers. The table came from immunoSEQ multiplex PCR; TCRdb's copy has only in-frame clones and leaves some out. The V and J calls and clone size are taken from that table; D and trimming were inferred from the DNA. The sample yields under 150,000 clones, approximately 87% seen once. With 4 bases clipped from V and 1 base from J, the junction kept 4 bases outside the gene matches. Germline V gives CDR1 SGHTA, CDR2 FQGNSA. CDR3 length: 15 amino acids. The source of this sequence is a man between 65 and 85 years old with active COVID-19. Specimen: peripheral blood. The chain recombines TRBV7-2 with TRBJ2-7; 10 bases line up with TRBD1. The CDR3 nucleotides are TGTGCCAGCAGCTCGACAGGGGGCATGTCCTACGAGCAGTACTTC. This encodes CASSSTGGMSYEQYF.